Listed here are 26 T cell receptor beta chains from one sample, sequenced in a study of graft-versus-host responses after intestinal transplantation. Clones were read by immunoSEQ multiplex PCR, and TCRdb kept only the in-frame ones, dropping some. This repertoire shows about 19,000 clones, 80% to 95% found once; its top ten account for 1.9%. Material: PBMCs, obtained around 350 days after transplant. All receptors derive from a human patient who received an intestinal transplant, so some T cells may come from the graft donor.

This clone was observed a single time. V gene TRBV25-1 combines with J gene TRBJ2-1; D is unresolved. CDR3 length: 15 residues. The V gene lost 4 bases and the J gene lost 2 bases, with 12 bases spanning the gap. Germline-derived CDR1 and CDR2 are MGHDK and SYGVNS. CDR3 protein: CASSGVLSAYNEQFF. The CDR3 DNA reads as TGTGCCAGCAGTGGGGTATTATCGGCCTACAATGAGCAGTTCTTC.

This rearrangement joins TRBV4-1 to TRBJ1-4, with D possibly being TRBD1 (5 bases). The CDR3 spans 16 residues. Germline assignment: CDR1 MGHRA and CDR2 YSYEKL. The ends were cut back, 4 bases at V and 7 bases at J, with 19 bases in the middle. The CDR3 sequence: CASSPGLRGEGEKLFF. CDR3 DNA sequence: TGCGCCAGCAGCCCCGGTTTACGGGGGGAGGGTGAAAAACTGTTTTTT.

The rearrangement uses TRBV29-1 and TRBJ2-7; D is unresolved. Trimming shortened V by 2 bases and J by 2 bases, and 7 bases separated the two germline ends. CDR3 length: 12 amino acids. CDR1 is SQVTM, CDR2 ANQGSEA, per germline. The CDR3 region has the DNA TGCAGCGTTGAACTGGGAACCTACGAGCAGTACTTC. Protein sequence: CSVELGTYEQYF.

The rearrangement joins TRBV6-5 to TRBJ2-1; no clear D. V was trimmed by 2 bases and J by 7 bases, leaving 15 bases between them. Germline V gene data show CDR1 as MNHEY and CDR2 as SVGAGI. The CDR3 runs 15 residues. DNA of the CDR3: TGTGCCAGCAGTTACGTGAGCGTGTATCGGAATGAGCAGTTCTTC. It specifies CASSYVSVYRNEQFF.

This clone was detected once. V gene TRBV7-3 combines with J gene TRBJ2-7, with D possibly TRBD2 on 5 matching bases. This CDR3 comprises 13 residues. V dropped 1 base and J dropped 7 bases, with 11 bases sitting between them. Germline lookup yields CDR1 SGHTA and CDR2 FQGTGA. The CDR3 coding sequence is TGTGCCAGCAGCTTAAGTGGCACGGGGGAGCAGTACTTC. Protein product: CASSLSGTGEQYF.

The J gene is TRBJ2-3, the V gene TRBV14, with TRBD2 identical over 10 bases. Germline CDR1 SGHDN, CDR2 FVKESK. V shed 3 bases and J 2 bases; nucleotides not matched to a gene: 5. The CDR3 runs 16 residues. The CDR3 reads CASSHGSGGTTDTQYF. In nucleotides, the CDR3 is TGTGCCAGCAGCCACGGTAGCGGGGGGACCACAGATACGCAGTATTTT. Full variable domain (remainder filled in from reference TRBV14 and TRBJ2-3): EAGVTQFPSHSVIEKGQTVTLRCDPISGHDNLYWYRRVMGKEIKFLLHFVKESKQDESGMPNNRFLAERTGGTYSTLKVQPAELEDSGVYFCASSHGSGGTTDTQYFGPGTRLTVL.

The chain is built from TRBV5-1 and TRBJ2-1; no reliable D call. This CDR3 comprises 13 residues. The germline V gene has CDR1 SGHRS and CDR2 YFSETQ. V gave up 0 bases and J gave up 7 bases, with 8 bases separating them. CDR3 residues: CASSLVANNEQFF. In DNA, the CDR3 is TGCGCCAGCAGCTTGGTGGCCAATAATGAGCAGTTCTTC.

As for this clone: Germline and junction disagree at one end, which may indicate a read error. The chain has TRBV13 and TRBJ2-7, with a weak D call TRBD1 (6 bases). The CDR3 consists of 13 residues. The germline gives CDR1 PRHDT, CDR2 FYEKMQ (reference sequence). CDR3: CASSLGNRGSSHF. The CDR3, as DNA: TGTGCCAGCAGCTTAGGTAATAGGGGGAGTTCCCACTTC.

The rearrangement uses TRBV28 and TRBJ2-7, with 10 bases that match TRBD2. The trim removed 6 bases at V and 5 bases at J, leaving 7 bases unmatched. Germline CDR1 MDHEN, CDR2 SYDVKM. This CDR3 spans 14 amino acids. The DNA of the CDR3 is TGTGCCAGCAGCTCCGGGACTAGCGACCACGAGCAGTACTTC. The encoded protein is CASSSGTSDHEQYF.

The CDR3 DNA is TGTGCCAGCAGTCCCGAGGGAGATGCATCAGATACGCAGTATTTT. It encodes CASSPEGDASDTQYF. The chain joins TRBV6-4 to TRBJ2-3; weak D call: TRBD2 (5 bases). The germline V gene has CDR1 MRHNA and CDR2 SNTAGT. The germline V and J ends were trimmed by 5 bases and 4 bases, with 16 bases remaining between them. This CDR3 spans 15 amino acids.

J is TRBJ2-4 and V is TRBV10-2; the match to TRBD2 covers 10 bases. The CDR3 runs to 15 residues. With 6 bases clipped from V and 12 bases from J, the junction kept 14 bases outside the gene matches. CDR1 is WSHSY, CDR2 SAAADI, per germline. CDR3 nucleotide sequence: TGCGCCAGCAGCGAGCTACTAGCGGGGTGGTCTGATCAGTACTTC. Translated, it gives CASSELLAGWSDQYF.

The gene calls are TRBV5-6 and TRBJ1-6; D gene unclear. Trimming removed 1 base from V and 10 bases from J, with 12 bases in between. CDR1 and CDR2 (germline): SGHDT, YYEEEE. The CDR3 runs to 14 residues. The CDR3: CASSLQIGGSPLHF. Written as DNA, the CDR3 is TGTGCCAGCAGCTTGCAAATAGGAGGGTCACCCCTCCACTTT.

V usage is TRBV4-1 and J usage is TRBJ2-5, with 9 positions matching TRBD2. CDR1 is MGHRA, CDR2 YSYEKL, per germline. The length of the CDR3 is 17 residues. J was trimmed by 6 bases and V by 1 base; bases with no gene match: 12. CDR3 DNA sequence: TGCGCCAGCAGCCAAGGGGGAATAGCGGGAGTCGGGAAGACCCAGTACTTC. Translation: CASSQGGIAGVGKTQYF.

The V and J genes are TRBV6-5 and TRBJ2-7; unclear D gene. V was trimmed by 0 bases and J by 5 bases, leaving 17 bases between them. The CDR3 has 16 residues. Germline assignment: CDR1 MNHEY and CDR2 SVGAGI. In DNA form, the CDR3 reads TGTGCCAGCAGTTACTCGAAGTATGTCCCAGGCCACGAGCAGTACTTC. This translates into CASSYSKYVPGHEQYF.

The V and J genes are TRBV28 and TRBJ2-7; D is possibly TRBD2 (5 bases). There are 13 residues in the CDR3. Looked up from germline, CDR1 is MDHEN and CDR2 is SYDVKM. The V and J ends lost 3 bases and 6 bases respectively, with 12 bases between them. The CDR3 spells CASSLATGFEQYF. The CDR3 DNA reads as TGTGCCAGCAGTTTGGCCACGGGATTCGAGCAGTACTTC.

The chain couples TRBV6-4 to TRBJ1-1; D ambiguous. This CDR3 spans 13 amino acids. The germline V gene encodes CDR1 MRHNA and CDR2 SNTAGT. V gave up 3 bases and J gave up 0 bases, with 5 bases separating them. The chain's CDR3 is CASSEDMNTEAFF. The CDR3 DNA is TGTGCCAGCAGTGAAGACATGAACACTGAAGCTTTCTTT.

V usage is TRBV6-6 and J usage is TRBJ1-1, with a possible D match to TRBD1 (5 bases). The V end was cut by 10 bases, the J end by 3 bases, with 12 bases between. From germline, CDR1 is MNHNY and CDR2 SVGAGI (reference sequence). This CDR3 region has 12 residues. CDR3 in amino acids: CAIRRGDTEAFF. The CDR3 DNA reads TGTGCCATTCGGCGGGGGGACACTGAAGCTTTCTTT.

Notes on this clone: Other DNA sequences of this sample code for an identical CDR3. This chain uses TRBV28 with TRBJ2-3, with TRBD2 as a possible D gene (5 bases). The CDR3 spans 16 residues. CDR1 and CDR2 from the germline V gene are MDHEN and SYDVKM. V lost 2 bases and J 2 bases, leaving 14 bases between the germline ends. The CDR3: CASSLVATANTDTQYF. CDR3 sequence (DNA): TGTGCCAGCAGTTTAGTAGCGACCGCTAACACAGATACGCAGTATTTT.

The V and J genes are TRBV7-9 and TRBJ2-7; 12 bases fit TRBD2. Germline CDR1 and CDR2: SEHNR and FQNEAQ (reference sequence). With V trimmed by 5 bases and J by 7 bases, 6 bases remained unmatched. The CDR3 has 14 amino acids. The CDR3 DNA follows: TGTGCCAGCAGCCCGACTAGCGGGAGTTCGGAGCAGTACTTC. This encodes CASSPTSGSSEQYF.

DNA for the CDR3: TGTGCCAGCAGCTCCGGACAGGGGGCTCGAGTCCTCCACTTT. Its translation: CASSSGQGARVLHF. The chain combines TRBV2 with TRBJ1-6; 11 bases map to TRBD1. The junction had 10 bases not matched to a gene; V was cut back by 6 bases and J by 15 bases. The CDR3 covers 14 residues. Germline lookup yields CDR1 SNHLY and CDR2 FYNNEI.

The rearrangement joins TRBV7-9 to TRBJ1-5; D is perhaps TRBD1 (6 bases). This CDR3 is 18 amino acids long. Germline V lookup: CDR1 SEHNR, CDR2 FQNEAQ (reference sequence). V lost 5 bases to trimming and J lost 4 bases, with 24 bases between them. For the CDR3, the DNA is TGTGCCAGCAGCCTAGGGCGTCCAGGGGTCCTTCGAAATCAGCCCCAGCATTTT. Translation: CASSLGRPGVLRNQPQHF. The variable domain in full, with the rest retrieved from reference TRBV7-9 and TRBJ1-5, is DTGVSQNPRHKITKRGQNVTFRCDPISEHNRLYWYRQTLGQGPEFLTYFQNEAQLEKSRLLSDRFSAERPKGSFSTLEIQRTEQGDSAMYLCASSLGRPGVLRNQPQHFGDGTRLSIL.

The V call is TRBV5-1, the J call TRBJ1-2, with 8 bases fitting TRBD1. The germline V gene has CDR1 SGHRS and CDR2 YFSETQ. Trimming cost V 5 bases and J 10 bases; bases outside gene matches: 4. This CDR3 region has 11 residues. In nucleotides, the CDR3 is TGCGCCAGCAGTTCGGACAGGGCCTACACCTTC. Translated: CASSSDRAYTF.

CDR3 region: CASSSRPPGVLNEKLFF. The CDR3 region has the DNA TGTGCCAGCAGCTCCCGACCGCCGGGCGTTTTAAATGAAAAACTGTTTTTT. The genes are TRBV13 and TRBJ1-4; the D is unclear. This CDR3 is built from 17 residues. The V end was cut by 4 bases, the J end by 5 bases, with 20 bases between. Germline-derived CDR1 and CDR2 are PRHDT and FYEKMQ (reference sequence). Looking up the rest from reference TRBV13 and TRBJ1-4 gives the full variable domain: AAGVIQSPRHLIKEKRETATLKCYPIPRHDTVYWYQQGPGQDPQFLISFYEKMQSDKGSIPDRFSAQQFSDYHSELNMSSLELGDSALYFCASSSRPPGVLNEKLFFGSGTQLSVL.

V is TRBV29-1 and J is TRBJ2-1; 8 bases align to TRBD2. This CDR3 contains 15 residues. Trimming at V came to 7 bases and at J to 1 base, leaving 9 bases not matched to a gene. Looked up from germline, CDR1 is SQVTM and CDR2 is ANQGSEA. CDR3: CSAVIAGWSYNEQFF. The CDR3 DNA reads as TGCAGCGCAGTCATAGCGGGATGGTCCTACAATGAGCAGTTCTTC.

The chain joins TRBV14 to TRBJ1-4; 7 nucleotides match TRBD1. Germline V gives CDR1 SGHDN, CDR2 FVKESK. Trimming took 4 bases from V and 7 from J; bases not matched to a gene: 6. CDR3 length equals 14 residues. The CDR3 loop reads CASSRQGMGEKLFF. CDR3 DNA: TGTGCCAGCAGCCGACAGGGTATGGGTGAAAAACTGTTTTTT. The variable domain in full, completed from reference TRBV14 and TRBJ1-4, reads EAGVTQFPSHSVIEKGQTVTLRCDPISGHDNLYWYRRVMGKEIKFLLHFVKESKQDESGMPNNRFLAERTGGTYSTLKVQPAELEDSGVYFCASSRQGMGEKLFFGSGTQLSVL.

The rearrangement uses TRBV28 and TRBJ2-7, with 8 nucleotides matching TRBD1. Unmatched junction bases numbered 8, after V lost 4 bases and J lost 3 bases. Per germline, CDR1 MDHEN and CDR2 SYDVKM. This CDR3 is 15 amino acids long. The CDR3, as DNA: TGTGCCAGCAGTTATACTGGACAGGGAGACTACGAGCAGTACTTC. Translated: CASSYTGQGDYEQYF.